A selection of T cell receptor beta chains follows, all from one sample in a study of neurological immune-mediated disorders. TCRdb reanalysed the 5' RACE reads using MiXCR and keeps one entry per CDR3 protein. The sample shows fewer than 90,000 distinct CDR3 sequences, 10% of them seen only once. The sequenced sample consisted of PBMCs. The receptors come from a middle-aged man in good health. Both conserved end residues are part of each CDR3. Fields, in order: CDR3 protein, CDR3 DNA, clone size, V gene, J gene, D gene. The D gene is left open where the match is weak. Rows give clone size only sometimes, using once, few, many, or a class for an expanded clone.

CDR3: CASSVGQSYEQYF
DNA: TGTGCCAGCAGCGTTGGACAGAGCTACGAGCAGTACTTC
size: .
V: TRBV7-6
J: TRBJ2-7
D: .

CDR3: CASSRRGTGPKPIQETQYF
DNA: TGTGCCAGCAGCCGGCGGGGGACAGGCCCGAAGCCGATCCAAGAGACCCAGTACTTC
size: many
V: TRBV6-5
J: TRBJ2-5
D: .

CDR3: CASSRTAWTVYSNQPQHF
DNA: TGTGCCAGCAGCAGGACGGCATGGACAGTCTATAGCAATCAGCCCCAGCATTTT
size: many
V: TRBV6-5
J: TRBJ1-5
D: .

CDR3: CSVDGQGEDIQYF
DNA: TGCAGCGTCGACGGACAGGGCGAAGACATTCAGTACTTC
size: many
V: TRBV29-1
J: TRBJ2-4
D: TRBD1

CDR3: CVSSPGAYQETQYF
DNA: TGCGTAAGCAGCCCGGGGGCGTACCAAGAGACCCAGTACTTC
size: many
V: TRBV5-1
J: TRBJ2-5
D: .

CDR3: CASSQGYSGSYEQYF
DNA: TGTGCCAGCAGCCAAGGATATAGCGGGAGTTACGAGCAGTACTTC
size: many
V: TRBV3-1
J: TRBJ2-7
D: TRBD2

CDR3: CASSTGTSGFQETQYF
DNA: TGCGCCAGCAGCACTGGGACTAGCGGATTCCAAGAGACCCAGTACTTC
size: few
V: TRBV5-1
J: TRBJ2-5
D: TRBD2

CDR3: CASSVSGGDYEQYF
DNA: TGTGCCAGCAGCGTTAGCGGGGGGGATTACGAGCAGTACTTC
size: many
V: TRBV9
J: TRBJ2-7
D: TRBD2

CDR3: CASSFLSGLAELGPYNEQFF
DNA: TGTGCCAGCAGCTTCCTATCGGGACTAGCGGAACTAGGTCCCTACAATGAGCAGTTCTTC
size: many
V: TRBV7-9
J: TRBJ2-1
D: TRBD2

CDR3: CAISAPGALGYEQYF
DNA: TGTGCCATCAGTGCCCCCGGGGCCTTGGGGTACGAGCAGTACTTC
size: many
V: TRBV10-3
J: TRBJ2-7
D: .

CDR3: CASSLNLPGELFF
DNA: TGTGCCAGCAGCCTAAACCTCCCCGGGGAGCTGTTTTTT
size: many
V: TRBV11-1
J: TRBJ2-2
D: .

CDR3: CASTQGWGKNIQYF
DNA: TGTGCCAGTACTCAGGGCTGGGGCAAAAACATTCAGTACTTC
size: few
V: TRBV19
J: TRBJ2-4
D: .

CDR3: CARSLVVASTDTQYF
DNA: TGCGCCAGAAGCTTGGTAGTCGCCAGCACAGATACGCAGTATTTT
size: .
V: TRBV5-1
J: TRBJ2-3
D: .

CDR3: CSARDGRAGVGSPLHF
DNA: TGCAGTGCTAGGGACGGTAGAGCAGGGGTGGGTTCACCCCTCCACTTT
size: many
V: TRBV20-1
J: TRBJ1-6
D: .

CDR3: CASSLGQGHSYEQYF
DNA: TGTGCCAGCTCACTTGGACAGGGCCACTCCTACGAGCAGTACTTC
size: few
V: TRBV18
J: TRBJ2-7
D: TRBD1

CDR3: CASRSGTQYF
DNA: TGCGCCAGCAGGTCGGGGACCCAGTACTTC
size: few
V: TRBV10-2
J: TRBJ2-5
D: .

CDR3: CASKASGGRGDTQYF
DNA: TGTGCCAGCAAGGCTAGCGGGGGCCGGGGAGATACGCAGTATTTT
size: many
V: TRBV12-3/TRBV12-4
J: TRBJ2-3
D: TRBD2

CDR3: CASSFDVNEQYF
DNA: TGCGCCAGCAGCTTTGACGTGAACGAGCAGTACTTC
size: many
V: TRBV5-1
J: TRBJ2-7
D: .

CDR3: CAISESRGAATDTQYF
DNA: TGTGCCATCAGTGAGTCACGGGGGGCCGCCACAGATACGCAGTATTTT
size: many
V: TRBV10-3
J: TRBJ2-3
D: .

CDR3: CASSSLDTISGYTF
DNA: TGTGCCAGCAGTTCCCTGGACACCATCAGCGGCTACACCTTC
size: few
V: TRBV28
J: TRBJ1-2
D: .

CDR3: CASSAGNEQFF
DNA: TGTGCCAGCAGCGCCGGCAATGAGCAGTTCTTC
size: many
V: TRBV9
J: TRBJ2-1
D: .

CDR3: CASIPDREVLQETQYF
DNA: TGTGCCAGCATCCCCGACAGGGAGGTTCTACAAGAGACCCAGTACTTC
size: few
V: TRBV2
J: TRBJ2-5
D: .

CDR3: CASSQDVEWQSPYEQYF
DNA: TGTGCCAGCAGCCAAGACGTCGAATGGCAGTCTCCCTACGAGCAGTACTTC
size: .
V: TRBV3-1
J: TRBJ2-7
D: .

CDR3: CASSSGTGNEKLFF
DNA: TGTGCCAGCAGTTCCGGGACAGGGAATGAAAAACTGTTTTTT
size: many
V: TRBV12-3/TRBV12-4
J: TRBJ1-4
D: TRBD1

CDR3: CATSDLLNEQFF
DNA: TGTGCCACCAGTGATTTGCTCAATGAGCAGTTCTTC
size: many
V: TRBV24-1
J: TRBJ2-1
D: .

CDR3: CASSLSAGPTYF
DNA: TGTGCCAGCAGTTTATCGGCGGGACCGACGTACTTC
size: many
V: TRBV27
J: TRBJ2-7
D: .

CDR3: CASSFSRNNNSPLHF
DNA: TGTGCCAGCAGCTTTTCTCGGAATAATAATTCACCCCTCCACTTT
size: many
V: TRBV7-8
J: TRBJ1-6
D: .

CDR3: CASSYDGRAYEQYF
DNA: TGTGCCAGCAGCTATGACGGGAGAGCCTACGAGCAGTACTTC
size: many
V: TRBV7-9
J: TRBJ2-7
D: .